This T cell receptor (beta chain) was recorded in a study of long-term antiretroviral therapy in people with HIV. Study conclusions and caveats: Those clones which expanded before ART made up the dominant part of the repertoire at all time points.

Version v3.0 of the immunoSEQ assay ran at survey level. Here immunoSEQ multiplex PCR was the method, and the copy in TCRdb shows in-frame clones only, minus some. The data contain 25,000 to 30,000 clones, roughly 84% of them singletons. With regard to this clone: Its antigen remains unidentified.

The receptor's source is a woman aged 25-40 years with HIV. Sequenced material: unsorted PBMCs, taken 0.8 years after starting antiretroviral therapy.

This CDR3 reads CASRGQAGELFF. CDR3 DNA: TGTGCCAGCAGAGGACAGGCCGGGGAGCTGTTTTTT. The chain carries TRBV28 and TRBJ2-2; 7 nucleotides agree with TRBD1. The germline V gene has CDR1 MDHEN and CDR2 SYDVKM. The V and J ends lost 6 bases and 6 bases, in that order; junction bases with no gene match: 1. The CDR3 contains 12 residues. Together with reference TRBV28 and TRBJ2-2, the CDR3 gives the full variable domain: DVKVTQSSRYLVKRTGEKVFLECVQDMDHENMFWYRQDPGLGLRLIYFSYDVKMKEKGDIPEGYSVSREKKERFSLILESASTNQTSMYLCASRGQAGELFFGEGSRLTVL.